This paragraph covers one T cell receptor beta chain sequence. These data are taken from a study of blood T cell repertoires in COVID-19. Turning to the study itself: Samples came from the United States, Italy and Spain, spanning acute and convalescent COVID-19. PBMCs, B-cell-depleted T cells, or T cells were the source of the cDNA or gDNA that made up the material.

In the authors' workflow: Reference gene primer amplification gave nucleated cell count estimates. The method was immunoSEQ multiplex PCR; TCRdb's version includes in-frame clones alone and lacks a portion of them. V, J and clone size are taken as reported in that table, and D and trimming were inferred from the DNA itself. The sample shows 190,000 or so clones, around 88% of them seen only once. V shed 5 bases and J shed 0 bases, with 17 bases lying between them. This CDR3 has 16 residues. Germline V lookup: CDR1 LGHDT, CDR2 YNNKEL (reference sequence). Source material: peripheral blood. This receptor was identified in a woman between 25 and 40 years old with acute or convalescent COVID-19. The genes are TRBV3-1 (or the pseudogene TRBV3-2) and TRBJ2-7, with a weak D call TRBD1 (5 bases). The CDR3 nucleotides read TGTGCCAGCAGCTCTTGGACACCCAGGAGCTCCTACGAGCAGTACTTC. Translating it yields CASSSWTPRSSYEQYF.